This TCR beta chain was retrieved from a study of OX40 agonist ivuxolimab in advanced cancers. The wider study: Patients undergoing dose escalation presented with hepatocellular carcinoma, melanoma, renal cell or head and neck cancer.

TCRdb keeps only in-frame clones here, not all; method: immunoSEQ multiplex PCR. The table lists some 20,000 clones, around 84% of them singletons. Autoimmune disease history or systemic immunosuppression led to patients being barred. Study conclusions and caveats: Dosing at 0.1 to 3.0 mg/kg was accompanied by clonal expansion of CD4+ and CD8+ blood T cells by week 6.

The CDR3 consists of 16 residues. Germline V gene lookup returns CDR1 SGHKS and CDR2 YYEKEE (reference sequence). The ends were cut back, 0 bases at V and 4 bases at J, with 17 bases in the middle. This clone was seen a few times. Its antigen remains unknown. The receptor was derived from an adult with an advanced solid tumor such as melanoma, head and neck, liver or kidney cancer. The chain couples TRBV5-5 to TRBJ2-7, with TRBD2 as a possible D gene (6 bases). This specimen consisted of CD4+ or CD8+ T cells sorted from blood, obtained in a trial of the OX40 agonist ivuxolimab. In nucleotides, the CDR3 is TGTGCCAGCAGCTTGGAGTCGGGGGAGAGGAGGTACGAGCAGTACTTC. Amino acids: CASSLESGERRYEQYF.